Listed below are T cell receptor beta chains from one sample, sequenced in a study of blood T cell repertoires in COVID-19. Repertoires were generated with immunoSEQ multiplex PCR, while TCRdb's copy carries only in-frame clones and drops some. Of some 170,000 clones in the sample, roughly 84% were seen once. Input material: PBMCs or T cells enriched from blood (not recorded which). Source of these receptors: a human donor with acute COVID-19. The donor label of this sample is uncertain. CDR3s include the opening cysteine and the closing phenylalanine or tryptophan.

V: TRBV30
CDR3: CAWSVLAGHMNTEAFF

V: TRBV20-1
CDR3: CSARVVHEQYF

V: TRBV4-1
CDR3: CASSRRQMNTEAFF

V: TRBV30
CDR3: CAWRDRGWTEAFF

V: TRBV9
CDR3: CASSVGMAEGNTEAFF

V: TRBV19
CDR3: CASSMAGVIQPQHF

V: TRBV9
CDR3: CASSTRGYDLDEQFF

V: TRBV5-4
CDR3: CASSTDFKDTQYF

V: TRBV5-8
CDR3: CASSRGLRGEKLFF

V: TRBV11-2
CDR3: CASSLDSYEQYF

V: TRBV3-1/TRBV3-2
CDR3: CASSRGEHIQYF

V: TRBV4-1
CDR3: CASSQVDMGLAKTGELFF

V: TRBV7-8
CDR3: CASSKRGVYGYTF

V: TRBV7-3
CDR3: CASSSDRGRTDTQYF

V: TRBV10-1
CDR3: CASSDSLSGAQHF

V: TRBV5-1
CDR3: CASSLGHTNYGYTF

V: TRBV24-1
CDR3: CATSEGTAGYTF

V: TRBV4-3
CDR3: CASSQNPTGLHEQYF

V: TRBV18
CDR3: CASSPGLSTEAFF

V: TRBV2
CDR3: CASRLAGATTGELFF

V: TRBV21-1
CDR3: CASSKDPRPESSTDTQYF

V: TRBV7-9
CDR3: CASSITGPSYNEQFF

V: TRBV5-1
CDR3: CASRKGVLPMSELFF

V: TRBV7-9
CDR3: CASSAPTGKNTEAFF

V: TRBV4-3
CDR3: CASSQDRDTAGANVLTF

V: TRBV20-1
CDR3: CSASWTGLYGYTF

V: TRBV18
CDR3: CASSPGLAETQYF

V: TRBV11-3
CDR3: CASSLILARNNEQFF

V: TRBV19
CDR3: CASRKGASNQPQHF

V: TRBV24-1
CDR3: CATSGRDRAPGANVLTF

V: TRBV21-1
CDR3: CASVQGGPYGYTF

V: TRBV10-1
CDR3: CANPLGRNYGYTF

V: TRBV6-5
CDR3: CAAQGGAWEKLFF

V: TRBV5-1
CDR3: CASSLRGTSYGYTF

V: TRBV5-1
CDR3: CASSLVGGSGGYTF

V: TRBV6-4
CDR3: CASSDRVGSGGEDYNEQFF

V: TRBV19
CDR3: CASSNMHRGGLEAFF

V: TRBV9
CDR3: CASSEDRSSTDTQYF

V: TRBV4-3
CDR3: CASSRALPGLATPGELFF

V: TRBV4-2
CDR3: CASSQALQADRGDYGYTF

V: TRBV10-3
CDR3: CAISGYRGEFYEQYF

V: TRBV7-9
CDR3: CASSKGQLTEAFF

V: TRBV12-5
CDR3: CASGLVLGTREGTYEQYF

V: TRBV5-6
CDR3: CASSLGQGAEQFF

V: TRBV15
CDR3: CATSRDLFATGSIQYF

V: TRBV11-2
CDR3: CASSLAATNYGYTF

V: TRBV7-3
CDR3: CASSLHRGYEQYF

V: TRBV5-1
CDR3: CASSYRDSLYNEQFF

V: TRBV7-8
CDR3: CASSTHRGRHTEAFF

V: TRBV7-8
CDR3: CASSLDRVADTQYF

V: TRBV4-1
CDR3: CASSRRPGLAGPADTQYF